This T cell receptor (beta chain) is drawn from a study of CD8 T cells in ankylosing spondylitis. Germline loops: CDR1 SGHTA, CDR2 FQGNSA. This CDR3 has 14 amino acids. With 5 bases clipped from V and 7 bases from J, the junction kept 8 bases outside the gene matches. TCRdb redid the calling of the 5' RACE reads with MiXCR, one entry per CDR3 protein. This table holds some 130,000 distinct CDR3 sequences, approximately 13% found once. The genes are TRBV7-2 and TRBJ2-5; 9 bases are shared with TRBD1. The source of this sequence is a female donor with ankylosing spondylitis or in good health (not recorded which). The sequenced sample was blood, either unsorted or a sorted T cell fraction (not recorded which). CDR3 in amino acids: CASSNYQTGGTQYF. CDR3 DNA sequence: TGTGCCAGCAGCAACTACCAGACAGGGGGGACCCAGTACTTC.